This TCR beta chain comes out of a study of beta chain features in type 1 diabetes. Study-wide results and limits: Although PCR might favor shorter templates, it would do so equally in patients and controls. A moderate, significant TCRB CDR3 shortening appeared in type 1 diabetes across four CD4+ subsets. TCRB rearrangement may or may not be influenced by HLA type; here this remained unresolved.

All of the isolated RNA was reverse transcribed, so expressed TCRB transcripts were sequenced. Naive, central memory and regulatory T cell samples came to a mean of approximately 3.57 million reads. Profiling relied on immunoSEQ multiplex PCR, and the TCRdb table lists in-frame clones only, not all of them. The data hold approximately 600,000 clones, with over 10% observed a single time. The trim removed 7 bases at V and 4 bases at J, leaving 7 bases unmatched. Germline lookup yields CDR1 MNHEY and CDR2 SMNVEV (reference sequence). The CDR3 loop spans 14 amino acids. This clone showed up just a few times. Antigen unknown.

The receptor comes from a man aged 25-45 years with type 1 diabetes. Sample: naive CD4+ T cells from blood. The J gene is TRBJ1-1, the V gene TRBV27, with 9 nucleotides matching TRBD1. For the CDR3, the DNA is TGTGCCAGCAAAGAACAGGGGGCAAGCACTGAAGCTTTCTTT. Translating it yields CASKEQGASTEAFF.